This entry describes one TCR beta chain. This record comes from a study of shared T cell receptors in the human thymus. Sequencing used immunoSEQ multiplex PCR; TCRdb keeps in-frame clones, though not all of them. The sample has about 380,000 clones, 95% seen once; the top ten hold approximately 0.02%. CDR1 and CDR2 from the germline V gene are MRHNA and SNTAGT. The CDR3 covers 17 residues. After removal of 10 bases from V and 2 bases from J, the junction contained 14 bases not matched to a gene. This TCR was recovered from a human donor. The rearrangement joins TRBV6-4 to TRBJ2-2, with 9 bases matching TRBD1. Material: thymocytes. CDR3 loop: CAIPGQGRSANTGELFF. For the CDR3, the DNA is TGTGCCATCCCGGGACAGGGAAGGAGCGCTAACACCGGGGAGCTGTTTTTT.